This is a list of T cell receptor beta chains from one sample in a study of blood T cells in healthy people across ages. TCRdb processed the 5' RACE reads anew with MiXCR; each CDR3 protein has one entry. The data contain roughly 2 million distinct CDR3 sequences, around half of them singletons. The material sequenced was blood. These receptor sequences come from a woman aged 40 to 49 in good health. Both conserved end residues are part of each CDR3. A D gene is named only where the DNA matches it firmly. The listing skips clone size in some rows; elsewhere it reads once, few, many or a size class.

once	TRBV24-1	.	TRBJ1-2	CATSDYTTGGYTF	TGTGCCACCAGTGATTATACCACAGGGGGCTACACCTTC
.	TRBV12-3/TRBV12-4	.	TRBJ2-7	CASSASGQLSSYEQYF	TGTGCCAGCAGTGCTTCAGGACAGCTGAGCTCCTACGAGCAGTACTTC
few	TRBV5-1	TRBD2	TRBJ2-5	CASNLLAGEQETQYF	TGCGCCAGCAACTTACTAGCGGGGGAGCAAGAGACCCAGTACTTC
.	TRBV29-1	.	TRBJ1-2	CSVDSGGLPNGYTF	TGCAGCGTTGATTCGGGCGGCCTCCCAAATGGCTACACCTTC
few	TRBV11-2	TRBD1	TRBJ2-5	CASSLGTGGFAETQYF	TGTGCCAGCAGCTTAGGGACAGGGGGCTTTGCGGAGACCCAGTACTTC
.	TRBV11-2	TRBD2	TRBJ2-1	CASSLDSSGVNNEQFF	TGTGCCAGCAGCTTAGACAGTAGCGGGGTTAACAATGAGCAGTTCTTC
few	TRBV6-5	TRBD1	TRBJ2-7	CASRTGQTFYEQYF	TGTGCCAGCCGGACGGGACAGACGTTTTACGAGCAGTACTTC
few	TRBV6-2/TRBV6-3	.	TRBJ2-7	CARALGGRNEQYF	TGTGCCAGAGCCCTAGGGGGTCGAAACGAGCAGTACTTC
.	TRBV7-9	.	TRBJ2-7	CASSQGPGKGVHEQYF	TGTGCCAGCAGCCAGGGGCCGGGAAAGGGGGTTCACGAGCAGTACTTC
many	TRBV25-1	TRBD2	TRBJ2-5	CASSESSGMVETQYF	TGTGCCAGCAGTGAATCTAGCGGGATGGTTGAGACCCAGTACTTC
.	TRBV5-1	.	TRBJ1-6	CASRNPGGGSPLHF	TGCGCCAGCAGGAACCCGGGAGGTGGCTCACCCCTCCACTTT
few	TRBV20-1	.	TRBJ1-2	CSAAGDTAYTF	TGCAGTGCCGCGGGGGATACCGCCTACACCTTC
many	TRBV12-3/TRBV12-4	TRBD2	TRBJ2-1	CASSPSGGAYYNEQFF	TGTGCCAGCAGCCCTAGCGGGGGGGCCTACTACAATGAGCAGTTCTTC
few	TRBV5-1	TRBD1	TRBJ2-3	CASSGGTGAADTQYF	TGCGCCAGCAGCGGCGGGACAGGGGCAGCAGATACGCAGTATTTT
.	TRBV7-2	TRBD1	TRBJ2-7	CASSLNLLRDRDIYEQYF	TGTGCCAGCAGCTTAAATCTCCTCCGGGACAGGGATATTTACGAGCAGTACTTC
.	TRBV28	.	TRBJ2-7	CATLRGYEQYF	TGTGCCACCTTGAGGGGATACGAGCAGTACTTC
.	TRBV6-6	.	TRBJ2-1	CASSFEGVANEQFF	TGTGCCAGCAGTTTCGAAGGGGTGGCTAATGAGCAGTTCTTC
.	TRBV6-6	.	TRBJ2-4	CASSGQWGEQYF	TGTGCCAGCAGTGGACAGTGGGGGGAGCAGTACTTC
once	TRBV9	.	TRBJ2-3	CASSTRQQETQYF	TGTGCCAGCAGCACCAGACAGCAGGAGACGCAGTATTTT
many	TRBV27	TRBD2	TRBJ2-5	CASSLLAGYQETQYF	TGTGCCAGCAGTTTACTAGCGGGGTACCAAGAGACCCAGTACTTC
many	TRBV7-2	.	TRBJ2-3	CASSLRATTDTQYF	TGTGCCAGCAGCTTGCGGGCCACCACAGATACGCAGTATTTT
few	TRBV4-1	.	TRBJ2-7	CASSQDQGDEQYF	TGCGCCAGCAGCCAAGATCAGGGAGACGAGCAGTACTTC
few	TRBV20-1	TRBD1	TRBJ2-5	CSARDLPRQGRPLEAQYF	TGCAGTGCTAGAGATCTCCCAAGACAGGGCCGTCCCCTAGAGGCCCAGTACTTC
few	TRBV7-2	TRBD1	TRBJ2-1	CASSSEGQGLNEQFF	TGTGCCAGCAGCTCCGAAGGACAGGGGTTAAATGAGCAGTTCTTC
.	TRBV4-1	.	TRBJ1-4	CASSQEGLGEKLFF	TGCGCCAGCAGCCAAGAGGGTTTAGGTGAAAAACTGTTTTTT
.	TRBV9	.	TRBJ2-1	CASARSSSYNEQFF	TGTGCCAGCGCTAGGTCAAGCTCCTACAATGAGCAGTTCTTC
.	TRBV7-9	.	TRBJ2-5	CASSLLDPDGEETQYF	TGTGCCAGCAGCTTACTAGACCCGGACGGGGAAGAGACCCAGTACTTC
.	TRBV11-2	TRBD1	TRBJ1-2	CASSLYYTGDSENYGYTF	TGTGCCAGCAGCTTATATTATACGGGGGACAGTGAGAACTATGGCTACACCTTC
.	TRBV2	TRBD1	TRBJ1-2	CASSKDRGFRGYTF	TGTGCCAGCAGCAAGGACAGGGGGTTTAGGGGCTACACCTTC
.	TRBV20-1	TRBD1	TRBJ1-5	CSAPPLQGGDQPQHF	TGCAGTGCTCCTCCCTTGCAGGGGGGGGATCAGCCCCAGCATTTT
.	TRBV10-1	.	TRBJ2-7	CASSESSRSYEQYF	TGCGCCAGCAGTGAGTCTTCCAGATCCTACGAGCAGTACTTC
.	TRBV6-6	.	TRBJ2-7	CASSYVSLAYEQYF	TGTGCCAGCAGTTACGTCAGTCTGGCCTACGAGCAGTACTTC
.	TRBV6-5	.	TRBJ2-5	CASNRKETQYF	TGTGCCAGCAACAGAAAAGAGACCCAGTACTTC
few	TRBV6-2/TRBV6-3	.	TRBJ2-7	CASSHQGRIDEQYF	TGTGCCAGCAGTCATCAGGGGCGTATCGACGAGCAGTACTTC
few	TRBV7-9	.	TRBJ1-2	CASIGTEYAGYTF	TGTGCCAGCATCGGGACGGAGTATGCGGGCTACACCTTC
.	TRBV6-6	TRBD2	TRBJ2-2	CASSRDSGGAVGELFF	TGTGCCAGCAGCCGAGACAGCGGGGGGGCCGTCGGGGAGCTGTTTTTT
few	TRBV7-2	TRBD2	TRBJ2-7	CASSLGHRLGGGTYEQYF	TGTGCCAGCAGCTTAGGCCATCGATTGGGGGGGGGTACCTACGAGCAGTACTTC
.	TRBV6-1	.	TRBJ2-7	CASSETGRIYEQYF	TGTGCCAGCAGTGAGACAGGGAGGATCTACGAGCAGTACTTC
.	TRBV20-1	TRBD1	TRBJ1-2	CSAPDDRGHGLGYGYTF	TGCAGTGCCCCGGACGACAGGGGGCACGGGCTTGGCTATGGCTACACCTTC
.	TRBV7-9	.	TRBJ2-3	CASRLGRSGDTQYF	TGTGCCAGCCGCTTAGGCAGGAGTGGGGATACGCAGTATTTT